The source of this T cell receptor (beta chain) is a study of T cell responses to AZD1222 COVID-19 vaccine. The study, taken as a whole, reports: Baseline serostatus was positive in only six AZD1222 recipients. Breadth and depth of Spike-specific TCRs rose after two AZD1222 doses. The donors showed a predominance of white British ancestry and of females, with possible underestimation of clonal diversity. With dominance at 160-218 and 743-854, vaccine-associated CD4 TCRs spanned spike.

This table comes from immunoSEQ multiplex PCR, and its TCRdb copy is limited to in-frame clones, with some not included. The table records around 94,000 clones, 86% of them present only once. To note about this clone: The antigen is unknown.

This TCR was recovered from an adult in good health. The sequences come from peripheral blood, collected on day 0 of AZD1222 vaccination.

In DNA, the CDR3 is TGTGCCAGTAGTTCTTTCGGGCGGGAGGAGACAGATACGCAGTATTTT. Its protein is CASSSFGREETDTQYF. The V call is TRBV19, the J call TRBJ2-3; 8 bases line up with TRBD2. After removal of 5 bases from V and 3 bases from J, the junction contained 10 bases not matched to a gene. The germline V gene has CDR1 LNHDA and CDR2 SQIVND (reference sequence). The CDR3 is made up of 16 amino acids.